The clone carrying this T cell receptor (beta chain) was recorded only once. Its target is not known. Germline CDR1 reads SQVTM; CDR2 reads ANQGSEA. The V gene lost 6 bases and the J gene lost 6 bases, with 24 bases spanning the gap. CDR3 length equals 16 residues. This record comes from a study of shared clonotypes between healthy human individuals. Overall study context: Every donor yielded three CD4 naive, three CD4 memory, two CD8 naive and one CD8 memory plate.

The naive CD8 population came from CD45RO-negative cells selected for CCR7, without terminally differentiated effector memory CD45RA+ cells. Study-level results: Sampling involved blood alone; tissue repertoires likely differ.

Method: immunoSEQ multiplex PCR; TCRdb's copy keeps in-frame clones and lacks some. The data contain nearly 2 million clones, about 95% of them singletons. The source is a young man in good health. This chain uses TRBV29-1 with TRBJ2-4; D is possibly TRBD2 (6 bases). The specimen sequenced was naive CD8+ T cells sorted from blood. CDR3 bases: TGCAGCGTGGAACCTATCGCTGCGGGACTGGTAAACATTCAGTACTTC. Translated, it gives CSVEPIAAGLVNIQYF.